The 21 T cell receptor beta chains below were found in one sample sequenced in a study of shared clonotypes between healthy human individuals. The assay was immunoSEQ multiplex PCR, and TCRdb's table has in-frame clones only and misses some. This table has 730,000 or so clones, around 72% appearing once. Sequencing was performed on memory CD4+ T cells sorted from blood. Described subset: CD45RA-negative fraction. These receptors all come from a woman aged 30 to 39 in good health.

Only a few counts were recorded for this clone. This chain connects TRBV11-1 to TRBJ2-1; 8 nucleotides agree with TRBD2. The germline V gene encodes CDR1 SGHAT and CDR2 FQDESV (reference sequence). V was pared by 5 bases and J by 3 bases, with 6 bases of the junction left unmatched. CDR3 length: 15 amino acids. CDR3 sequence: CASSRRSGVYNEQFF. CDR3 nucleotide sequence: TGTGCCAGCAGCCGACGTAGCGGGGTCTACAATGAGCAGTTCTTC.

The chain couples TRBV27 to TRBJ2-1; 7 positions agree with TRBD2. V trimming: 5 bases; J trimming: 0 bases; junction bases outside the gene matches: 10. Germline values: CDR1 MNHEY, CDR2 SMNVEV (reference sequence). This CDR3 spans 17 amino acids. The CDR3 DNA follows: TGTGCCAGCAGTGGGGGGGGGTATTTACGCTCCTACAATGAGCAGTTCTTC. It yields the protein CASSGGGYLRSYNEQFF.

V usage is TRBV6-5 and J usage is TRBJ1-2; D may be TRBD1 (5 bases). The germline V gene encodes CDR1 MNHEY and CDR2 SVGAGI. V was cut by 0 bases and J by 8 bases, with 16 bases left in between. The CDR3 sequence is 15 residues long. CDR3 DNA sequence: TGTGCCAGCAGTTACTCGGCTCAGGGCCTGCGAGGCTACACCTTC. It is translated as CASSYSAQGLRGYTF.

This rearrangement joins TRBV2 to TRBJ2-7; tentatively, D is TRBD2 (6 bases). This CDR3 has 14 amino acids. Germline CDR1 and CDR2: SNHLY and FYNNEI. The V end was cut by 7 bases, the J end by 0 bases, with 13 bases between. The CDR3: CASIFVAVSYEQYF. CDR3 sequence (DNA): TGTGCCAGCATATTCGTAGCGGTCTCCTACGAGCAGTACTTC.

The chain uses TRBV5-1 and TRBJ1-2; D is uncertain. The length of the CDR3 is 14 residues. Germline CDR1 SGHRS, CDR2 YFSETQ. Trimming took off 4 bases at V and 5 bases at J, with 15 bases between the two ends. The CDR3 DNA is TGCGCCAGCAGCCTCCTCCAAGGGTATTATGGCTACACCTTC. Encoded protein: CASSLLQGYYGYTF. Full variable domain (outside the CDR3, taken from reference TRBV5-1 and TRBJ1-2): KAGVTQTPRYLIKTRGQQVTLSCSPISGHRSVSWYQQTPGQGLQFLFEYFSETQRNKGNFPGRFSGRQFSNSRSEMNVSTLELGDSALYLCASSLLQGYYGYTFGSGTRLTVV.

The CDR3 nucleotides read TGTGCCAGCAGTTTATGGGGGCGGGCGTCCTACAATGAGCAGTTCTTC. Residues: CASSLWGRASYNEQFF. The chain combines TRBV28 with TRBJ2-1; D is perhaps TRBD1 or TRBD2 (5 bases each). The CDR3 totals 16 residues. Germline CDR1 reads MDHEN; CDR2 reads SYDVKM. Deletions cut 0 bases from V and 1 base from J, with 10 bases between.

The rearrangement uses TRBV4-1 and TRBJ1-2, with 9 bases lining up with TRBD1. Germline V CDR1 and CDR2: MGHRA, YSYEKL. Trimming removed 4 bases from V and 6 bases from J; junction bases left unmatched: 9. The length of the CDR3 is 15 residues. CDR3 region: CASSRPGQGNNGYTF. DNA of the CDR3: TGCGCCAGCAGCCGGCCGGGACAGGGAAATAATGGCTACACCTTC.

The chain is built from TRBV19 and TRBJ2-7; a weak D match, TRBD2 (6 bases). The CDR3 is 16 residues long. Germline V gene lookup returns CDR1 LNHDA and CDR2 SQIVND (reference sequence). Deletions cut 2 bases from V and 7 bases from J, with 21 bases between. The CDR3, as DNA: TGTGCCAGTAGTATATCGGTTAAGGGATTTCGGGAGGAGCAGTACTTC. Its translation is CASSISVKGFREEQYF.

The V call is TRBV2, the J call TRBJ1-1; tentative D call: TRBD1 (5 bases). The V end was cut by 7 bases, the J end by 1 base, with 10 bases between. The CDR3 covers 13 residues. Germline values: CDR1 SNHLY, CDR2 FYNNEI. CDR3 in DNA: TGTGCCAGCACCTCCCAGGGGAACACTGAAGCTTTCTTT. Amino acid sequence: CASTSQGNTEAFF.

The gene calls are TRBV4-2 and TRBJ2-3; 12 nucleotides line up with TRBD2. Germline V gene sequence: CDR1 LGHNA, CDR2 YNFKEQ. The length of the CDR3 is 17 residues. V lost 4 bases to trimming and J lost 4 bases; unmatched junction nucleotides: 9. CDR3 amino acids: CASSPLAGGPLADTQYF. The CDR3 nucleotides read TGTGCCAGCAGCCCACTAGCGGGAGGCCCTCTCGCAGATACGCAGTATTTT.

This chain joins TRBV28 and TRBJ2-3; D gene unclear. The CDR3 loop spans 12 amino acids. Trimming left V 6 bases short and J 6 bases short, with 10 bases between. Germline V gives CDR1 MDHEN, CDR2 SYDVKM. The CDR3 sequence is CASRRNVDTQYF. The CDR3 DNA is TGTGCCAGCAGAAGGAATGTGGATACGCAGTATTTT.

In its sample, this clone was seen a few times. J is TRBJ2-2 and V is TRBV2; D is undetermined. The germline CDR1 and CDR2 sequences are SNHLY and FYNNEI. This CDR3 region has 14 residues. V was cut by 6 bases and J by 0 bases, with 8 bases left in between. CDR3 sequence: CASRRAANTGELFF. The CDR3 DNA reads TGTGCCAGCAGGCGAGCTGCGAACACCGGGGAGCTGTTTTTT.

The chain combines TRBV18 with TRBJ1-4; D possibly corresponds to TRBD1 (6 bases). Trimming removed 4 bases at V and 7 bases at J, with 13 bases between. The germline V gene encodes CDR1 KGHSH and CDR2 LQKENI. This CDR3 comprises 14 residues. CDR3 amino acids: CASSRGSGAEKLFF. In DNA form, the CDR3 reads TGTGCCAGCTCACGAGGATCGGGGGCTGAAAAACTGTTTTTT.

The gene calls are TRBV29-1 and TRBJ1-1, with D maybe TRBD1 (5 bases). Germline CDR1 is SQVTM and CDR2 is ANQGSEA. The CDR3 runs to 15 residues. V was clipped by 5 bases and J by 7 bases, with 23 bases between them. CDR3 protein: CSVSRAGLSRGEAFF. In DNA form, the CDR3 reads TGCAGCGTTAGCCGGGCGGGGCTCAGTAGGGGTGAAGCTTTCTTT.

The chain carries TRBV5-6 and TRBJ1-2; 10 bases are a match to TRBD1. Germline loops: CDR1 SGHDT, CDR2 YYEEEE. After removal of 4 bases from V and 2 bases from J, the junction contained 5 bases not matched to a gene. The CDR3 is made up of 15 amino acids. The CDR3 region is CASSPLTGGNYGYTF. CDR3 sequence (DNA): TGTGCCAGCAGCCCTTTGACAGGGGGCAACTATGGCTACACCTTC.

This clone was found a few times. The chain couples TRBV19 to TRBJ2-7; D may be TRBD2 (6 bases). The CDR3 length is 15 residues. Germline V CDR1 and CDR2: LNHDA, SQIVND (reference sequence). Trimming removed 3 bases from V and 0 bases from J, with 12 bases in between. The DNA for the CDR3 is TGTGCCAGTAGTATCGGAGGGTCTAGCTCCTACGAGCAGTACTTC. The encoded protein is CASSIGGSSSYEQYF.

The chain joins TRBV7-1 to TRBJ2-2, with 9 nucleotides matching TRBD1. TRBV7-1 is annotated as an ORF whose role is uncertain. V trimming: 5 bases; J trimming: 5 bases; junction bases outside the gene matches: 6. CDR3 length: 15 residues. The CDR3, as DNA: TGTGCCAGCAGCCGATGGACAGGGGAGACCGGGGAGCTGTTTTTT. Translation gives CASSRWTGETGELFF.

The chain is built from TRBV28 and TRBJ2-4; 9 nucleotides agree with TRBD1. The germline CDR1 and CDR2 sequences are MDHEN and SYDVKM. The V and J ends lost 6 bases and 4 bases, in that order; junction bases with no gene match: 7. The CDR3 length is 15 residues. CDR3: CASRGQGLAKNIQYF. In nucleotides, the CDR3 is TGTGCCAGCAGGGGACAGGGATTGGCAAAAAACATTCAGTACTTC.

The rearrangement links TRBV5-1 to TRBJ2-3; 7 bases fit TRBD1. Germline V gene lookup returns CDR1 SGHRS and CDR2 YFSETQ. Germline trimming cut 4 bases from V and 1 base from J; bases unmatched to any gene: 6. This CDR3 contains 15 residues. The DNA of the CDR3 is TGCGCCAGCAGCCATAGGACAGGCGGCACAGATACGCAGTATTTT. Protein product: CASSHRTGGTDTQYF.

V is TRBV6-5 and J is TRBJ2-3; 8 bases are a match to TRBD2. Germline assignment: CDR1 MNHEY and CDR2 SVGAGI. The CDR3 extends over 16 amino acids. The V and J ends lost 0 bases and 3 bases, in that order; junction bases with no gene match: 5. The CDR3 nucleotides read TGTGCCAGCAGTTACTCGGCGGGAGGAAGTACAGATACGCAGTATTTT. It codes for CASSYSAGGSTDTQYF.

The chain uses TRBV30 and TRBJ2-1; 10 bases fit TRBD1. Germline CDR1 GTSNPN, CDR2 SVGIG (reference sequence). CDR3 length: 15 residues. J lost 10 bases, V lost 3 bases, and 12 bases had no gene match. This CDR3 reads CAWSPRDRGRREQFF. CDR3 DNA: TGTGCCTGGAGCCCCCGGGACAGGGGACGACGAGAGCAGTTCTTC. The full variable domain, with the rest looked up from reference TRBV30 and TRBJ2-1, is SQTIHQWPATLVQPVGSPLSLECTVEGTSNPNLYWYRQAAGRGLQLLFYSVGIGQISSEVPQNLSASRPQDRQFILSSKKLLLSDSGFYLCAWSPRDRGRREQFFGPGTRLTVL.